The 25 T cell receptor beta chains below all came from one sample that was sequenced in a study of blood T cell repertoires in COVID-19. The assay was immunoSEQ multiplex PCR, and TCRdb's table has in-frame clones only and misses some. Found here are 45,000 to 55,000 clones, just over 85% of them singletons; the top ten hold approximately 12%. The specimen was peripheral blood. These receptor sequences come from a man aged 65-85 years with active COVID-19.

The rearrangement uses TRBV7-2 and TRBJ2-6, with D possibly TRBD1 on 5 matching bases. V was pared by 3 bases and J by 2 bases, with 14 bases between. Germline CDR1 reads SGHTA; CDR2 reads FQGNSA. The CDR3 covers 17 residues. CDR3 loop: CASSFLWGATGANVLTF. CDR3 nucleotides: TGTGCCAGCAGCTTCCTATGGGGCGCAACTGGGGCCAACGTCCTGACTTTC.

The chain joins TRBV7-3 to TRBJ1-6; no firm D call. The length of the CDR3 is 16 residues. The V end lost 6 bases, the J end lost 9 bases, and 21 bases lay between the germline ends. Germline V gives CDR1 SGHTA, CDR2 FQGTGA. The CDR3: CASSEAPAPGGSPLHF. The CDR3 region has the DNA TGTGCCAGCAGTGAGGCTCCGGCCCCCGGAGGTTCACCCCTCCACTTT.

A few counts support this clone. J is TRBJ2-3 and V is TRBV6-5; 7 bases match TRBD1. The CDR3 has 11 residues. Germline V gene lookup returns CDR1 MNHEY and CDR2 SVGAGI. The V gene end was trimmed by 11 bases and the J gene end by 7 bases; junction bases not matched to a gene: 6. This CDR3 is CASGGTNTQYF. DNA of the CDR3: TGTGCCTCAGGGGGAACAAATACGCAGTATTTT.

V is TRBV7-2 and J is TRBJ1-6, with D possibly TRBD1 on 6 matching bases. The CDR3 length is 16 residues. V lost 7 bases and J lost 2, with 15 bases in between. CDR1 SGHTA and CDR2 FQGNSA come from the germline V gene. The CDR3 DNA is TGTGCCAGCAATCTAAACAGGGAAACCTATAATTCACCCCTCCACTTT. This gives the protein CASNLNRETYNSPLHF.

This clone was observed a few times. The genes are TRBV5-1 and TRBJ1-2; 9 positions match TRBD1. The CDR3 covers 18 residues. Germline V CDR1 and CDR2: SGHRS, YFSETQ. Trimming removed 4 bases from V and 1 base from J; junction bases left unmatched: 14. As DNA, the CDR3 is TGCGCCAGCAGCATCGTTCGGTTGGGGGACAGGGTTAACTATGGCTACACCTTC. As protein: CASSIVRLGDRVNYGYTF.

This chain links TRBV10-3 with TRBJ2-2, with no clear D. Between the trimmed V and J ends, which lost 7 bases and 1 base, there was a span of 7 bases. The CDR3 spans 13 residues. Germline CDR1 and CDR2: ENHRY and SYGVKD. CDR3 region: CAITQKNTGELFF. Here the CDR3 DNA reads TGTGCCATCACACAGAAGAACACCGGGGAGCTGTTTTTT.

V and J are TRBV2 and TRBJ1-5; perhaps TRBD1 as D (6 bases). The germline V and J ends were trimmed by 5 bases and 3 bases, with 11 bases remaining between them. Germline CDR1 reads SNHLY; CDR2 reads FYNNEI. The CDR3 covers 14 residues. CDR3 nucleotide sequence: TGTGCCAGCAGTCCGGACAGCCACAATCAGCCCCAGCATTTT. Protein sequence: CASSPDSHNQPQHF. The whole variable domain, filled in from reference TRBV2 and TRBJ1-5, reads EPEVTQTPSHQVTQMGQEVILRCVPISNHLYFYWYRQILGQKVEFLVSFYNNEISEKSEIFDDQFSVERPDGSNFTLKIRSTKLEDSAMYFCASSPDSHNQPQHFGDGTRLSIL.

The gene calls are TRBV5-5 and TRBJ1-1; no clear D gene. V dropped 4 bases and J dropped 3 bases, with 10 bases sitting between them. The CDR3 length is 13 residues. Germline values: CDR1 SGHKS, CDR2 YYEKEE (reference sequence). This CDR3 reads CASSQSGDTEAFF. CDR3 nucleotide sequence: TGTGCCAGCAGCCAGTCGGGAGACACTGAAGCTTTCTTT.

This sequence joins TRBV2 and TRBJ1-6, with 12 bases identical to TRBD1. V was clipped by 4 bases and J by 11 bases; unmatched bases: 6. The germline V gene encodes CDR1 SNHLY and CDR2 FYNNEI. CDR3 length: 15 amino acids. The CDR3 sequence: CASSGDRGPSPPLHF. The CDR3 DNA is TGTGCCAGCAGTGGGGACAGGGGGCCGAGTCCACCCCTCCACTTT.

V is TRBV5-6 and J is TRBJ1-1, with 10 bases lining up with TRBD1. The CDR3 has 19 amino acids. Unmatched junction bases numbered 12, after V lost 0 bases and J lost 1 base. Germline assignment: CDR1 SGHDT and CDR2 YYEEEE. The DNA for the CDR3 is TGTGCCAGCAGCTTGGTTAGGAGGGACAGGGGTTTGTGGAACACTGAAGCTTTCTTT. It encodes CASSLVRRDRGLWNTEAFF.

V gene TRBV7-8 combines with J gene TRBJ2-7; 11 bases match TRBD1. Losses at the gene ends were 4 bases for V and 2 bases for J; bases not matched to a gene: 4. The V gene's germline CDR1 is SGHVS and CDR2 FQNEAQ. This CDR3 is 15 amino acids long. The DNA for the CDR3 is TGTGCCAGCAGCTCCGGACAGGGGGCCCCCTACGAGCAGTACTTC. As protein: CASSSGQGAPYEQYF.

This sequence joins TRBV7-8 and TRBJ2-2, with TRBD2 matching 9 bases. The trim removed 5 bases at V and 7 bases at J, leaving 8 bases unmatched. The CDR3 sequence is 15 residues long. Germline V gene data show CDR1 as SGHVS and CDR2 as FQNEAQ. CDR3 nucleotides: TGTGCCAGCAGCCCGCGGGGGGGCGAAGGCGGGGAGCTGTTTTTT. Protein: CASSPRGGEGGELFF.

In its sample, this clone was seen once. The rearrangement joins TRBV4-1 to TRBJ1-4; TRBD1 is a possible D gene (5 bases). Germline lookup yields CDR1 MGHRA and CDR2 YSYEKL. V lost 4 bases to trimming and J lost 7 bases, with 22 bases between them. The CDR3 totals 17 residues. CDR3 residues: CASSPLAGSVFGEKLFF. CDR3 nucleotide sequence: TGCGCCAGCAGCCCGTTGGCAGGGTCAGTCTTTGGTGAAAAACTGTTTTTT.

This clone was counted only a few times. This chain uses TRBV2 with TRBJ1-5; 10 positions agree with TRBD1. Germline values: CDR1 SNHLY, CDR2 FYNNEI. The CDR3 length is 15 residues. The trim removed 5 bases at V and 6 bases at J, leaving 7 bases unmatched. DNA of the CDR3: TGTGCCAGCAGTAGGGACAGGGGTTCTGGTCAGCCCCAGCATTTT. The encoded protein is CASSRDRGSGQPQHF.

The rearrangement joins TRBV24-1 to TRBJ2-3; D might be TRBD1 (5 bases). Per the germline V gene, CDR1 is KGHDR and CDR2 is SFDVKD. Trimming removed 3 bases at V and 4 bases at J, with 10 bases between. The CDR3 runs to 14 residues. The CDR3 DNA sequence: TGTGCCACCAGTGATCCCAGGGCAGCAGATACGCAGTATTTT. Translation: CATSDPRAADTQYF.

This chain uses TRBV30 with TRBJ1-2, with D maybe TRBD1 (5 bases). The CDR3 loop spans 17 amino acids. V lost 2 bases to trimming and J lost 0 bases, with 19 bases between them. CDR1 is GTSNPN, CDR2 SVGIG, per germline (reference sequence). CDR3 nucleotides: TGTGCCTGGAGTCTCTTGGTGCCAGGGATTACTAACTATGGCTACACCTTC. Its protein product is CAWSLLVPGITNYGYTF.

The chain recombines TRBV5-5 with TRBJ2-5; perhaps TRBD1 as D (6 bases). CDR1 is SGHKS and CDR2 is YYEKEE in the germline V gene (reference sequence). V was cut by 7 bases and J by 4 bases, with 20 bases left in between. CDR3 length: 15 amino acids. The CDR3: CASDVQGDAAETQYF. Written as DNA, the CDR3 is TGTGCCAGCGATGTACAGGGTGATGCAGCAGAGACCCAGTACTTC.

The V and J genes are TRBV9 and TRBJ2-2; D possibly corresponds to TRBD1 (6 bases). This CDR3 is 14 amino acids long. With 6 bases removed from V and 1 base from J, the gap between germline ends came to 10 bases. Looked up from germline, CDR1 is SGDLS and CDR2 is YYNGEE. This CDR3 reads CASKEQGNTGELFF. The CDR3 region has the DNA TGTGCCAGCAAGGAACAGGGGAACACCGGGGAGCTGTTTTTT.

The rearrangement uses TRBV12-3 or TRBV12-4 and TRBJ2-7; 7 bases map to TRBD2. The CDR3 has 13 residues. V was clipped by 7 bases and J by 9 bases; unmatched bases: 12. The CDR3 loop is CASKASGDRRQYF. As DNA, the CDR3 is TGTGCCAGCAAAGCCAGCGGGGACCGGCGGCAGTACTTC.

This chain links TRBV5-1 with TRBJ2-2; no clear D gene. Germline V gene data show CDR1 as SGHRS and CDR2 as YFSETQ. V dropped 0 bases and J dropped 0 bases, with 6 bases sitting between them. This CDR3 region has 15 residues. In DNA, the CDR3 is TGCGCCAGCAGCTTGGCAGGATCGAACACCGGGGAGCTGTTTTTT. Translated, it gives CASSLAGSNTGELFF.

This chain links TRBV27 with TRBJ2-2; 7 bases fit TRBD1. Germline assignment: CDR1 MNHEY and CDR2 SMNVEV (reference sequence). Trimming removed 6 bases from V and 4 bases from J; junction bases left unmatched: 11. The CDR3 loop spans 16 amino acids. The CDR3 DNA sequence: TGTGCCAGCAGCTCACCAGGCAGGGGGACCACCGGGGAGCTGTTTTTT. This gives the protein CASSSPGRGTTGELFF.

The V and J genes are TRBV27 and TRBJ2-1; 9 bases align to TRBD1. Germline V lookup: CDR1 MNHEY, CDR2 SMNVEV (reference sequence). V lost 4 bases and J lost 9; bases outside the gene matches: 7. This CDR3 is 14 amino acids long. The CDR3 DNA reads TGTGCCAGCAGTTGGGACAGGGAAAGGGGTGAGCAGTTCTTC. Protein product: CASSWDRERGEQFF.

This clone came up once. The V gene is TRBV11-2, the J gene TRBJ2-3; 7 bases map to TRBD2. The CDR3 extends over 15 amino acids. Per the germline V gene, CDR1 is SGHAT and CDR2 is FQNNGV. V shed 5 bases, J shed 0 bases, and the junction held 5 bases outside the gene matches. CDR3 nucleotides: TGTGCCAGCAGCCCGGGACTAACTAGCACAGATACGCAGTATTTT. Amino acids: CASSPGLTSTDTQYF.

This clone was seen only once. The rearrangement joins TRBV30 to TRBJ1-2; no clear D gene. V lost 1 base and J 8 bases, leaving 14 bases between the germline ends. Per germline, CDR1 GTSNPN and CDR2 SVGIG (reference sequence). The CDR3 has 13 amino acids. The CDR3 here is CAWSAPPGGGYTF. The CDR3 nucleotides read TGTGCCTGGAGTGCCCCGCCAGGTGGAGGCTACACCTTC.

This clone was seen a few times. V gene TRBV6-2 or TRBV6-3 combines with J gene TRBJ1-1; D not certain. The ends were cut back, 2 bases at V and 1 base at J, with 5 bases in the middle. The CDR3 sequence is 13 residues long. In germline, CDR1 is MNHEY, CDR2 SVGEGT. The CDR3 DNA follows: TGTGCCAGCAGTTACCCCAAGAACACTGAAGCTTTCTTT. This gives the protein CASSYPKNTEAFF.